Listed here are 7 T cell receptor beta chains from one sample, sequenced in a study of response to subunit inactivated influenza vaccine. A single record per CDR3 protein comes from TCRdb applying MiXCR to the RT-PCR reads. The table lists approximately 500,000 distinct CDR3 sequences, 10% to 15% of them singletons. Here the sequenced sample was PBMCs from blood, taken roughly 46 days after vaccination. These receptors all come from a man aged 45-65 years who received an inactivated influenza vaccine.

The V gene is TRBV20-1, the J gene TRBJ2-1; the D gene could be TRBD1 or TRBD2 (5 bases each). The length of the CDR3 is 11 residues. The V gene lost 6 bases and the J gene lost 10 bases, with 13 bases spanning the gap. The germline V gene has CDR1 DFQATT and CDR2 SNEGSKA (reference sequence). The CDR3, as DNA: TGCAGTGCGAAGAGCTGGGACGAGCAGTTCTTC. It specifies CSAKSWDEQFF.

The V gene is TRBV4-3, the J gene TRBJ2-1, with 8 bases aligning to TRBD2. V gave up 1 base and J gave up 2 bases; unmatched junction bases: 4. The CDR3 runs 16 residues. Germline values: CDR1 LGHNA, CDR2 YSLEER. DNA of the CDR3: TGCGCCAGCAGCCAAGGCCCAGCGGGAGCCTACAATGAGCAGTTCTTC. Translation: CASSQGPAGAYNEQFF.

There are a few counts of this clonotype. CDR3 amino acids: CASSESIGGRYEQYF. CDR3 sequence (DNA): TGCGCCAGCAGTGAGTCGATCGGGGGGCGTTACGAGCAGTACTTC. The chain carries TRBV10-1 and TRBJ2-7, with TRBD2 as a possible D gene (7 bases). Trimming pared 0 bases from V and 4 bases from J, leaving 13 bases between. This CDR3 has 15 amino acids. The germline CDR1 and CDR2 sequences are WNHNN and SYGVQD (reference sequence).

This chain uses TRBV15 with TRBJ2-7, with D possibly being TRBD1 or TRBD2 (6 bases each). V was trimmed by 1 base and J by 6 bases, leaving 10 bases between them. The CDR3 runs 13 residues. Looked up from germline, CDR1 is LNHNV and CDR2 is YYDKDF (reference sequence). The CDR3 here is CATSRGQEGEQYF. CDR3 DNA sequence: TGTGCCACCAGCAGAGGACAGGAGGGCGAGCAGTACTTC.

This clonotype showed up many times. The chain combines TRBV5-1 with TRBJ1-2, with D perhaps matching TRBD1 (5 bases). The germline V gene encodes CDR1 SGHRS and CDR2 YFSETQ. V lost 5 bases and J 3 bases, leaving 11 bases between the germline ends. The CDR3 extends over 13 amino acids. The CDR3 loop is CASRKTAYYGYTF. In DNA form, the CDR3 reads TGCGCCAGCAGAAAGACAGCGTACTATGGCTACACCTTC.

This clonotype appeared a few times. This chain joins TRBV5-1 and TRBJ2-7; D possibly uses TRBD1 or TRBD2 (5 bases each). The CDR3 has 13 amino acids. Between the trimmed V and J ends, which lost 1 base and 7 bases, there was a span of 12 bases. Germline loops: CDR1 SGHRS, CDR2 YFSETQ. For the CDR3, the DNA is TGCGCCAGCAGCTTGCGGGACGGCGGAGAGCAGTACTTC. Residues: CASSLRDGGEQYF.

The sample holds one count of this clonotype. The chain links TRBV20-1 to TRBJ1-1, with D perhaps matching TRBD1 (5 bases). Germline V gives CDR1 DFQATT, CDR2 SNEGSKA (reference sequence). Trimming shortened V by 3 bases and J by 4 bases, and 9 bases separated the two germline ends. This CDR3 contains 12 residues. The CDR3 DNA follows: TGCAGTGCTAGTACCGGGGGCACTGAAGCTTTCTTT. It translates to CSASTGGTEAFF.